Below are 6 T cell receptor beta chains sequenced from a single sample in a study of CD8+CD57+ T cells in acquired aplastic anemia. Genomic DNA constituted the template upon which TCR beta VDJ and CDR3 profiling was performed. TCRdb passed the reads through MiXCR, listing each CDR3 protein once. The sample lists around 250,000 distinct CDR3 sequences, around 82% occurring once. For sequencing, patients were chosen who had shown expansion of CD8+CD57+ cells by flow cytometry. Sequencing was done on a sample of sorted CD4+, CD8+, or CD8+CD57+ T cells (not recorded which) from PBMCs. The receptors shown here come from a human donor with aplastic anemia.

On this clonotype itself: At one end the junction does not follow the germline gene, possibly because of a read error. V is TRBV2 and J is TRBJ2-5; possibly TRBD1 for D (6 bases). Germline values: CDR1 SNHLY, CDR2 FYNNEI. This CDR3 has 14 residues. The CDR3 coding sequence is TGTGCCACCAGCAGGGGCAGCAGGAAAGAGCCCCAGCACTTT. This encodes CATSRGSRKEPQHF.

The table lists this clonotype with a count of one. CDR3 sequence reads: CASSDNTEAFF. DNA of the CDR3: TGTGCCAGCAGCGACAATACTGAAGCTTTCTTT. The V gene is TRBV6-5, the J gene TRBJ1-1; D remains unclear. Germline V lookup: CDR1 MNHEY, CDR2 SVGAGI. V lost 6 bases and J lost 5, with 7 bases in between. The CDR3 length is 11 residues.

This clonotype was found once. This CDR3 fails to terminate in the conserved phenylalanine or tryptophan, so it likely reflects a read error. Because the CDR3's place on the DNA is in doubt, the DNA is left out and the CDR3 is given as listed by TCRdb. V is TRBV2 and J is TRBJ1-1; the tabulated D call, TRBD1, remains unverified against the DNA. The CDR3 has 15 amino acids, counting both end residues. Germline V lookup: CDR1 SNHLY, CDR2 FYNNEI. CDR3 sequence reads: CASSLALTGNTDAFT.

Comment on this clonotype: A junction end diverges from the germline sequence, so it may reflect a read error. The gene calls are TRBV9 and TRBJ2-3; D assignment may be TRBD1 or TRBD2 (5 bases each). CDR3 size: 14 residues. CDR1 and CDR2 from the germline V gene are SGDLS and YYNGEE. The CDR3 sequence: CASGVEGDPKDGYF. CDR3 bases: TGTGCCAGCGGCGTAGAAGGGGACCCGAAGGATGGCTATTTT.

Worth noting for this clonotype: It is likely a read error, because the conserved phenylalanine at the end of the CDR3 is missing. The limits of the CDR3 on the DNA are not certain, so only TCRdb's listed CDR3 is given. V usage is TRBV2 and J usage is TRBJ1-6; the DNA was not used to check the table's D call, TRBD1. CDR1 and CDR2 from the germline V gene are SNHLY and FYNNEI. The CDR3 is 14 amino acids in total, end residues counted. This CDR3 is CASGKGGGPAPLHL.

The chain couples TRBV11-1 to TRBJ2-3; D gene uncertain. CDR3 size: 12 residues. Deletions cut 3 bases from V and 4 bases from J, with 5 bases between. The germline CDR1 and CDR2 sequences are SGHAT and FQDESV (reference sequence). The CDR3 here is CASSFGPDTQYF. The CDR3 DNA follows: TGTGCCAGCAGCTTCGGTCCAGATACGCAGTATTTT.